This T cell receptor (beta chain) was observed in a study of T cell responses to AZD1222 COVID-19 vaccine listed by TCRdb under 2021. Broadly, across the study: AZD1222 recipients given second doses at about 4 weeks or at about 12 weeks were pooled, since spike-specific TCR depth and breadth were not found to differ between the two schedules. Trial participants were enrolled into age subgroups of 18-55, 56-69 and 70-plus years, which contained about 160, 30 and 59 TCR-sequenced participants, respectively. TCR sequencing was performed for 230 to 250 trial participants, of whom roughly 200 were given two doses of AZD1222 and approximately 25 were given two doses of MenACWY control vaccine.

The cysteine opens and the phenylalanine closes a CDR3 of 13 amino acids. The sequence is cut down to CDR3 DNA, 39 bases in frame from base 1. The germline V gene supplies CDR1 MGHDK and CDR2 SYGVNS. V is pared back by 8 bases and J by 4 bases, with 14 bases lying between the germline termini. General study outcomes and caveats: The whole spike protein was spanned by vaccine-associated CD4 TCRs, and dominant responses were seen in regions 160-218 and 743-854. Reportedly, almost half of the unique spike-specific TCRs recognized epitopes lying outside the regions that are mutated in the B.1.351 and B.1.1.7 variants. Participants were mostly white British and included more females than males, and it was suggested by the authors that clonal diversity may have been underestimated. After two AZD1222 doses, spike-specific TCR breadth and depth were significantly higher than at day 0 and than in MenACWY recipients. The 56-69-year group was small, and its depth increase did not reach significance, likely because of low power. Only a handful of AZD1222 recipients were SARS-CoV-2 seropositive at baseline, limiting conclusions about previously exposed vaccinees. No day 14 peak-response samples were available, so repertoires were characterized only after the peak T cell response.

The sample's time point label is to be understood as: baseline before first vaccination. Vaccinee samples were obtained from the UK trials COV001 and COV002, which included a single-blind randomized controlled phase 2/3 trial of AZD1222 (ChAdOx1 nCoV-19) in healthy adults. Trial participant PBMC samples were collected at day 0 and day 28 after the second dose for TCRbeta chain sequencing. Comment on this clone: Its cognate antigen has yet to be identified. The input lacks base qualities; no much larger clone sits a single base away.

The CDR3 regions of human TCRbeta chains were analyzed by immunosequencing. The study's processing was this. TCRs in the repertoires were matched against a reference library of SARS-CoV-2-specific TCRs that had been generated with the MIRA antigen-specificity platform. Breadth was defined as the fraction of unique TCRs that were SARS-CoV-2-associated, and depth was defined as the fraction of total T cells that were SARS-CoV-2-associated. Using the MIRA data, each spike-specific TCR was assigned both to the spike region to which the TCR was reactive and to a CD4 or CD8 class. Log10-transformed breadth and depth values were compared by one-way ANOVA with Sidak's multiple comparisons tests. Held by TCRdb, this immuneACCESS table contains in-frame sequences only and omits some clones. Under half of the omission traces to an unresolved V gene where checked; the cause of the rest is unknown. That table furnishes V, J and clone size, whereas the DNA furnished D and trimming. This sample lists some 130,000 clones; 80% to 90% were detected once. Under 2% of the sample comes from the top ten.

This receptor chain uses TRBV25-1 and TRBJ1-2, with the D gene too uncertain to name. This TCR was sampled from an adult in good health. This material consisted of peripheral blood, taken on day 0 of AZD1222 vaccination. The CDR3 corresponds to CASREADFYGYTF. The DNA reads TGTGCCAGCCGCGAGGCGGATTTCTATGGCTACACCTTC.